A single sample gave rise to the 5 T cell receptor beta chains below, sequenced in a study of T cells in Graves' hyperthyroidism and ophthalmopathy. Amplified TCR beta CDR3 regions derived from RNA transcripts. The primer set for the first-round RT-PCR of the TCR CDR3 was HTBI. TCRdb re-called the multiplex PCR reads through MiXCR, storing one row per CDR3 protein. The sample has around 60,000 distinct CDR3 sequences, roughly 50% seen once. Input material: blood. These receptor sequences come from a woman in her 30s with Graves' ophthalmopathy.

With respect to this clonotype: The conserved phenylalanine or tryptophan normally closing the CDR3 is absent here, so this likely arose from a read error. The genes are TRBV5-1 and TRBJ2-3; possible D gene TRBD2, 6 bases. The CDR3 is 14 amino acids. V was shortened by 0 bases and J by 6 bases, with 11 bases between the two germline ends. Per the germline V gene, CDR1 is SGHRS and CDR2 is YFSETQ. CDR3 bases: TGCGCCAGCAGCTTGGCGGGAGTGACGGATACGCAGTATTGT. Its protein product is CASSLAGVTDTQYC.

This clonotype came up many times. The V call is TRBV6-5, the J call TRBJ1-1; possible D gene TRBD1, 6 bases. In germline, CDR1 is MNHEY, CDR2 SVGAGI. The CDR3 runs to 15 residues. V dropped 8 bases and J dropped 2 bases, with 18 bases sitting between them. CDR3 in amino acids: CASRSGGGGNTEAFF. Written as DNA, the CDR3 is TGTGCCAGCCGCTCGGGGGGCGGGGGTAACACTGAAGCTTTCTTT.

This clonotype was counted a few times. The genes are TRBV27 and TRBJ1-5; tentative D call: TRBD1 (5 bases). Germline V gives CDR1 MNHEY, CDR2 SMNVEV (reference sequence). The V gene lost 5 bases and the J gene lost 3 bases, with 14 bases spanning the gap. CDR3 size: 15 residues. CDR3 bases: TGTGCCAGCAGTCCCAGGGACGGACCCAATCAGCCCCAGCATTTT. This codes for CASSPRDGPNQPQHF.

On this clonotype itself: The DNA is omitted, as the CDR3 cannot be located on it reliably, and the CDR3 follows TCRdb's listing. The rearrangement uses TRBV7-8 and TRBJ1-1; TRBD1, the D gene given by the table, was not confirmed from the DNA. The CDR3 is 24 residues long, ends included. Germline V gene lookup returns CDR1 SGHVS and CDR2 FQNEAQ. The CDR3 reads CASSPTRAGAGYTFGSGTGGEAFF.

V is TRBV7-2 and J is TRBJ2-7, with 13 bases identical to TRBD2. V shed 4 bases, J shed 5 bases, and the junction held 5 bases outside the gene matches. Germline CDR1 is SGHTA and CDR2 is FQGNSA. The CDR3 runs 15 residues. CDR3 in DNA: TGTGCCAGCAGCTCCTGGACTAGCGGGAGAAACGAGCAGTACTTC. Translation gives CASSSWTSGRNEQYF. Looking up the rest from reference TRBV7-2 and TRBJ2-7 gives the full variable domain: GAGVSQSPSNKVTEKGKDVELRCDPISGHTALYWYRQSLGQGLEFLIYFQGNSAPDKSGLPSDRFSAERTGGSVSTLTIQRTQQEDSAVYLCASSSWTSGRNEQYFGPGTRLTVT.